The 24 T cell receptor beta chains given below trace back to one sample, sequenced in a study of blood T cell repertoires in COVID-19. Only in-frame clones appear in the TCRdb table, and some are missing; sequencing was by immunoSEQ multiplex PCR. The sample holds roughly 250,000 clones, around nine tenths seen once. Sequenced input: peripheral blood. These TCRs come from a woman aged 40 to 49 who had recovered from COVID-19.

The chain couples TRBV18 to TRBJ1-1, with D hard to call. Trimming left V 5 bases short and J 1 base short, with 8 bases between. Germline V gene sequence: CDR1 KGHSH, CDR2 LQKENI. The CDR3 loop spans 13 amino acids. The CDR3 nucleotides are TGTGCCAGCTCAAAGGGAGGGAACACTGAAGCTTTCTTT. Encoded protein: CASSKGGNTEAFF.

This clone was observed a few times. CDR3: CASSLDSTGIGNTIYF. DNA for the CDR3: TGTGCCAGCAGCTTAGATAGTACAGGGATCGGAAACACCATATATTTT. The chain links TRBV7-2 to TRBJ1-3, with a possible D match to TRBD1 (6 bases). CDR3 length: 16 amino acids. Trimming stripped 1 base from V and 4 bases from J, with 14 bases between. Germline V gene sequence: CDR1 SGHTA, CDR2 FQGNSA.

The CDR3 sequence: CATSDPSGNQPQHF. In DNA form, the CDR3 reads TGTGCCACCAGTGACCCATCAGGGAATCAGCCCCAGCATTTT. V gene TRBV24-1 combines with J gene TRBJ1-5, with a weak D call TRBD1 (5 bases). Trimming shortened V by 4 bases and J by 4 bases, and 10 bases separated the two germline ends. CDR1 KGHDR and CDR2 SFDVKD come from the germline V gene. The CDR3 covers 14 residues.

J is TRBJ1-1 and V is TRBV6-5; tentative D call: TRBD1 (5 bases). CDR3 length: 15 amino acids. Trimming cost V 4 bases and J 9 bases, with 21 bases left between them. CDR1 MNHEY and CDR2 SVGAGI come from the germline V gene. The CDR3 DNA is TGTGCCAGCAGTTCCCCGGGACGCCGGGGAGGGAAAGCTTTCTTT. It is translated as CASSSPGRRGGKAFF.

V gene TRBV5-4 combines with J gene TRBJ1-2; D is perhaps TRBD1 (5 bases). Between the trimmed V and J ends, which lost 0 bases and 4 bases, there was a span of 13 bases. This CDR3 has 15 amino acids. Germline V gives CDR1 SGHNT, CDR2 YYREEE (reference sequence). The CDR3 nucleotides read TGTGCCAGCAGCTTGGATCCAGGGCAGGGCTATGGCTACACCTTC. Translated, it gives CASSLDPGQGYGYTF.

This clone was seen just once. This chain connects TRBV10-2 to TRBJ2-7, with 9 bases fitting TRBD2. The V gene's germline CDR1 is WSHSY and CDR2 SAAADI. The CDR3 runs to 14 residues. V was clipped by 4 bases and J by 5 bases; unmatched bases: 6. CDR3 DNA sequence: TGCGCCAGCAGTGCCCTAGCGGGGAGGCACGAGCAGTACTTC. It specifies CASSALAGRHEQYF.

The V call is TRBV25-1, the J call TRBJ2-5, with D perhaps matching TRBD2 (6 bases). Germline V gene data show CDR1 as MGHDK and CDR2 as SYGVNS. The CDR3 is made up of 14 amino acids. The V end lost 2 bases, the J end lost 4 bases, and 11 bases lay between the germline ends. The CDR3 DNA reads TGTGCCAGCAGTGAACCACGGGGGTTAGAGACCCAGTACTTC. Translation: CASSEPRGLETQYF. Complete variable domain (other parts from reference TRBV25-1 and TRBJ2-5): EADIYQTPRYLVIGTGKKITLECSQTMGHDKMYWYQQDPGMELHLIHYSYGVNSTEKGDLSSESTVSRIRTEHFPLTLESARPSHTSQYLCASSEPRGLETQYFGPGTRLLVL.

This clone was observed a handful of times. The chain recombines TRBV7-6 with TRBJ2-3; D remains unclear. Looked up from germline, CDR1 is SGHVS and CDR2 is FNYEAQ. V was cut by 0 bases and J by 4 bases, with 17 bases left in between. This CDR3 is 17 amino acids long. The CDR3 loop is CASSLATASLSADTQYF. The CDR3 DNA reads TGTGCCAGCAGCTTAGCGACGGCATCCTTAAGCGCAGATACGCAGTATTTT.

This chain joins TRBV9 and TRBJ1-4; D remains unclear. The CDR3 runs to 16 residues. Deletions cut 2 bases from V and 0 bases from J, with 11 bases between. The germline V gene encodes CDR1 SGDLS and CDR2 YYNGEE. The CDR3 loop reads CASSVGSDPTNEKLFF. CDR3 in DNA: TGTGCCAGCAGCGTCGGGTCCGATCCAACTAATGAAAAACTGTTTTTT.

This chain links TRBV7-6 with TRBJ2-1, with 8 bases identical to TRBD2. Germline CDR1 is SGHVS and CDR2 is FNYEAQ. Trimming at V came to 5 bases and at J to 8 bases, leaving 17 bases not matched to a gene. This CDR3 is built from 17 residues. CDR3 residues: CASSPPLLGGRFDEQFF. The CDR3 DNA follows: TGTGCCAGCAGCCCCCCCCTTTTGGGCGGGAGGTTCGATGAGCAGTTCTTC. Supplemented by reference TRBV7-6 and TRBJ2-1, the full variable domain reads GAGVSQSPRYKVTKRGQDVALRCDPISGHVSLYWYRQALGQGPEFLTYFNYEAQQDKSGLPNDRFSAERPEGSISTLTIQRTEQRDSAMYRCASSPPLLGGRFDEQFFGPGTRLTVL.

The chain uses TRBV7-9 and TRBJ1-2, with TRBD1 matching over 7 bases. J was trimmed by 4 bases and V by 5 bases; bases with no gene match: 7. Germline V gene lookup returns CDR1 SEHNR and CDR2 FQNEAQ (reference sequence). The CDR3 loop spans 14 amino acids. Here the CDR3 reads CASSPDRLAYGYTF. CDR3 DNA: TGTGCCAGCAGCCCGGACAGGTTGGCCTATGGCTACACCTTC.

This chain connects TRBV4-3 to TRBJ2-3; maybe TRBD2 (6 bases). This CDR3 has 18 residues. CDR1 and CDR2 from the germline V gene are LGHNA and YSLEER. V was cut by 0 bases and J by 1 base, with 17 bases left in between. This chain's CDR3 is CASSQERGGAHGTDTQYF. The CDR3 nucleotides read TGCGCCAGCAGCCAAGAGCGAGGCGGGGCCCACGGCACAGATACGCAGTATTTT.

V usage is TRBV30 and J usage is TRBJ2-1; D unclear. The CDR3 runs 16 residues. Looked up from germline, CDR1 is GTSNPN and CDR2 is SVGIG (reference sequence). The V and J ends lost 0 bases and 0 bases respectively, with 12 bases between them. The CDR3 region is CAWSVDSVPSYNEQFF. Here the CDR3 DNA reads TGTGCCTGGAGTGTAGATTCGGTGCCCTCCTACAATGAGCAGTTCTTC.

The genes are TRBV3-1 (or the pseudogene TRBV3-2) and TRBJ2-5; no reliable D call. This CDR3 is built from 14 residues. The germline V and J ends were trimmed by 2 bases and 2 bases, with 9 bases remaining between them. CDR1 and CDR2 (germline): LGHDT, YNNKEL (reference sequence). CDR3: CASSQTTVQETQYF. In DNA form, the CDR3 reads TGTGCCAGCAGCCAAACCACAGTTCAAGAGACCCAGTACTTC.

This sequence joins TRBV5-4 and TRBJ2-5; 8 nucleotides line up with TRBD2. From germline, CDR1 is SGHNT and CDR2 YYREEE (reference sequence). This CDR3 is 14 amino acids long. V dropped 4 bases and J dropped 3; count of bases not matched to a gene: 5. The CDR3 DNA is TGTGCCAGCAGCCTCCGGGGGGGGGAAGAGACCCAGTACTTC. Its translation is CASSLRGGEETQYF.

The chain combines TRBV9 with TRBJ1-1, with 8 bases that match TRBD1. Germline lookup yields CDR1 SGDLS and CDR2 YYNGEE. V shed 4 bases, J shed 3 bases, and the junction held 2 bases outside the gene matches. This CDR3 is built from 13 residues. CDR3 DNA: TGTGCCAGCAGCCTGACAGGGGACACTGAAGCTTTCTTT. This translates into CASSLTGDTEAFF.

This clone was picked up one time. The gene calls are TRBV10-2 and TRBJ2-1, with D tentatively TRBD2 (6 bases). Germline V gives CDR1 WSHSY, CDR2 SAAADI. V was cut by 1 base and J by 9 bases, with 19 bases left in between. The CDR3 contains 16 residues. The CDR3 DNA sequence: TGCGCCAGCAGTGAGTTTAGGGCTAGCGTCGAGGGTGAGCAGTTCTTC. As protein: CASSEFRASVEGEQFF.

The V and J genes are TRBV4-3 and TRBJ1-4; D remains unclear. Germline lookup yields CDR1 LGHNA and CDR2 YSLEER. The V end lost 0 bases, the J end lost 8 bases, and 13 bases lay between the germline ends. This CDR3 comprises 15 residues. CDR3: CASSQESGLNEKLFF. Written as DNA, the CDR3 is TGCGCCAGCAGCCAAGAGAGCGGTCTGAACGAAAAACTGTTTTTT.

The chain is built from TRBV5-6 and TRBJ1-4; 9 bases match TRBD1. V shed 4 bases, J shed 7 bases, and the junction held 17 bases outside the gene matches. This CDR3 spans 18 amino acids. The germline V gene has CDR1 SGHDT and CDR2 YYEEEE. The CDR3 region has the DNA TGTGCCAGCAGCCAGGACAGGGGATTTAAGAGAGGGGTTGAAAAACTGTTTTTT. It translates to CASSQDRGFKRGVEKLFF.

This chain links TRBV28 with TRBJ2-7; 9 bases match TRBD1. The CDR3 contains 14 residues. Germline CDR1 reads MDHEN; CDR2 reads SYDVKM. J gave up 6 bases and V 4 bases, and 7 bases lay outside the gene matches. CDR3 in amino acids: CASSSAGTGSEQYF. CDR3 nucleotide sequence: TGTGCCAGCAGTTCGGCCGGGACAGGGAGCGAGCAGTACTTC.

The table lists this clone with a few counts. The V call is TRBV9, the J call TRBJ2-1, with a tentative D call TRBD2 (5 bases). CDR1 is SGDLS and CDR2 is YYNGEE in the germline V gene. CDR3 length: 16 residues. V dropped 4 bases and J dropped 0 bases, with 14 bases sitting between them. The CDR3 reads CASSPGGRGSYNEQFF. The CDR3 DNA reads TGTGCCAGCAGCCCAGGCGGGCGCGGCTCCTACAATGAGCAGTTCTTC.

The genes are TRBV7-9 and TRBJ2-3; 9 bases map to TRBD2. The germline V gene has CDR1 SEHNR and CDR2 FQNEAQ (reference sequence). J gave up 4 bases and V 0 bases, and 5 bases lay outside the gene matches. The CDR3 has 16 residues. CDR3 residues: CASSLASGRPSDTQYF. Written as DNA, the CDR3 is TGTGCCAGCAGCTTAGCAAGCGGGAGGCCTTCAGATACGCAGTATTTT.

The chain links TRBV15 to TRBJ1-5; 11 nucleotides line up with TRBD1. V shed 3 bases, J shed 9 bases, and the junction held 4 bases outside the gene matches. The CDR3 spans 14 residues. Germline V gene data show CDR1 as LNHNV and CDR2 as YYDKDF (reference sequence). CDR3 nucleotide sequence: TGTGCCACCAGCAGGGACAGGGGGCGACCGCCCCAGCATTTT. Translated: CATSRDRGRPPQHF.

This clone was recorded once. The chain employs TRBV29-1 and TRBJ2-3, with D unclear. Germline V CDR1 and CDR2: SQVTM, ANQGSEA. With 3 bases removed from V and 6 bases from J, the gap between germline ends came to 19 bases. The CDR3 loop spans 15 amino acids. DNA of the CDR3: TGCAGCGTTGATGGGTTCGCGCTTGTCGGGGATACGCAGTATTTT. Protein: CSVDGFALVGDTQYF.